One T cell receptor beta chain is described in this entry. As processed by the authors: Cell counts per sample came from amplifying reference gene primers. The table came from immunoSEQ multiplex PCR; TCRdb's copy has only in-frame clones and leaves some out. The V and J calls and clone size were taken over from that table, and D and trimming were inferred from the DNA. The sample includes 190,000 or so clones, 80% to 90% seen only once; the top ten take about 0.72%. This specimen comes from a study of blood T cell repertoires in COVID-19. At the level of the study: COVID-19 samples, acute and convalescent, were from the United States, Italy and Spain. Sources were T cells, B-cell-depleted T cells, or PBMCs; the material itself was cDNA or gDNA.

V was cut by 3 bases and J by 1 base, with 8 bases left in between. The CDR3 runs to 14 residues. From germline, CDR1 is SGHAT and CDR2 FQNNGV. Input material: peripheral blood. The sequence was collected from a woman in her 70s with acute or convalescent COVID-19. The chain has TRBV11-2 and TRBJ2-3; tentative D call: TRBD2 (5 bases). DNA of the CDR3: TGTGCCAGCAGCTTGGAGCGGCGCACAGATACGCAGTATTTT. As protein: CASSLERRTDTQYF.